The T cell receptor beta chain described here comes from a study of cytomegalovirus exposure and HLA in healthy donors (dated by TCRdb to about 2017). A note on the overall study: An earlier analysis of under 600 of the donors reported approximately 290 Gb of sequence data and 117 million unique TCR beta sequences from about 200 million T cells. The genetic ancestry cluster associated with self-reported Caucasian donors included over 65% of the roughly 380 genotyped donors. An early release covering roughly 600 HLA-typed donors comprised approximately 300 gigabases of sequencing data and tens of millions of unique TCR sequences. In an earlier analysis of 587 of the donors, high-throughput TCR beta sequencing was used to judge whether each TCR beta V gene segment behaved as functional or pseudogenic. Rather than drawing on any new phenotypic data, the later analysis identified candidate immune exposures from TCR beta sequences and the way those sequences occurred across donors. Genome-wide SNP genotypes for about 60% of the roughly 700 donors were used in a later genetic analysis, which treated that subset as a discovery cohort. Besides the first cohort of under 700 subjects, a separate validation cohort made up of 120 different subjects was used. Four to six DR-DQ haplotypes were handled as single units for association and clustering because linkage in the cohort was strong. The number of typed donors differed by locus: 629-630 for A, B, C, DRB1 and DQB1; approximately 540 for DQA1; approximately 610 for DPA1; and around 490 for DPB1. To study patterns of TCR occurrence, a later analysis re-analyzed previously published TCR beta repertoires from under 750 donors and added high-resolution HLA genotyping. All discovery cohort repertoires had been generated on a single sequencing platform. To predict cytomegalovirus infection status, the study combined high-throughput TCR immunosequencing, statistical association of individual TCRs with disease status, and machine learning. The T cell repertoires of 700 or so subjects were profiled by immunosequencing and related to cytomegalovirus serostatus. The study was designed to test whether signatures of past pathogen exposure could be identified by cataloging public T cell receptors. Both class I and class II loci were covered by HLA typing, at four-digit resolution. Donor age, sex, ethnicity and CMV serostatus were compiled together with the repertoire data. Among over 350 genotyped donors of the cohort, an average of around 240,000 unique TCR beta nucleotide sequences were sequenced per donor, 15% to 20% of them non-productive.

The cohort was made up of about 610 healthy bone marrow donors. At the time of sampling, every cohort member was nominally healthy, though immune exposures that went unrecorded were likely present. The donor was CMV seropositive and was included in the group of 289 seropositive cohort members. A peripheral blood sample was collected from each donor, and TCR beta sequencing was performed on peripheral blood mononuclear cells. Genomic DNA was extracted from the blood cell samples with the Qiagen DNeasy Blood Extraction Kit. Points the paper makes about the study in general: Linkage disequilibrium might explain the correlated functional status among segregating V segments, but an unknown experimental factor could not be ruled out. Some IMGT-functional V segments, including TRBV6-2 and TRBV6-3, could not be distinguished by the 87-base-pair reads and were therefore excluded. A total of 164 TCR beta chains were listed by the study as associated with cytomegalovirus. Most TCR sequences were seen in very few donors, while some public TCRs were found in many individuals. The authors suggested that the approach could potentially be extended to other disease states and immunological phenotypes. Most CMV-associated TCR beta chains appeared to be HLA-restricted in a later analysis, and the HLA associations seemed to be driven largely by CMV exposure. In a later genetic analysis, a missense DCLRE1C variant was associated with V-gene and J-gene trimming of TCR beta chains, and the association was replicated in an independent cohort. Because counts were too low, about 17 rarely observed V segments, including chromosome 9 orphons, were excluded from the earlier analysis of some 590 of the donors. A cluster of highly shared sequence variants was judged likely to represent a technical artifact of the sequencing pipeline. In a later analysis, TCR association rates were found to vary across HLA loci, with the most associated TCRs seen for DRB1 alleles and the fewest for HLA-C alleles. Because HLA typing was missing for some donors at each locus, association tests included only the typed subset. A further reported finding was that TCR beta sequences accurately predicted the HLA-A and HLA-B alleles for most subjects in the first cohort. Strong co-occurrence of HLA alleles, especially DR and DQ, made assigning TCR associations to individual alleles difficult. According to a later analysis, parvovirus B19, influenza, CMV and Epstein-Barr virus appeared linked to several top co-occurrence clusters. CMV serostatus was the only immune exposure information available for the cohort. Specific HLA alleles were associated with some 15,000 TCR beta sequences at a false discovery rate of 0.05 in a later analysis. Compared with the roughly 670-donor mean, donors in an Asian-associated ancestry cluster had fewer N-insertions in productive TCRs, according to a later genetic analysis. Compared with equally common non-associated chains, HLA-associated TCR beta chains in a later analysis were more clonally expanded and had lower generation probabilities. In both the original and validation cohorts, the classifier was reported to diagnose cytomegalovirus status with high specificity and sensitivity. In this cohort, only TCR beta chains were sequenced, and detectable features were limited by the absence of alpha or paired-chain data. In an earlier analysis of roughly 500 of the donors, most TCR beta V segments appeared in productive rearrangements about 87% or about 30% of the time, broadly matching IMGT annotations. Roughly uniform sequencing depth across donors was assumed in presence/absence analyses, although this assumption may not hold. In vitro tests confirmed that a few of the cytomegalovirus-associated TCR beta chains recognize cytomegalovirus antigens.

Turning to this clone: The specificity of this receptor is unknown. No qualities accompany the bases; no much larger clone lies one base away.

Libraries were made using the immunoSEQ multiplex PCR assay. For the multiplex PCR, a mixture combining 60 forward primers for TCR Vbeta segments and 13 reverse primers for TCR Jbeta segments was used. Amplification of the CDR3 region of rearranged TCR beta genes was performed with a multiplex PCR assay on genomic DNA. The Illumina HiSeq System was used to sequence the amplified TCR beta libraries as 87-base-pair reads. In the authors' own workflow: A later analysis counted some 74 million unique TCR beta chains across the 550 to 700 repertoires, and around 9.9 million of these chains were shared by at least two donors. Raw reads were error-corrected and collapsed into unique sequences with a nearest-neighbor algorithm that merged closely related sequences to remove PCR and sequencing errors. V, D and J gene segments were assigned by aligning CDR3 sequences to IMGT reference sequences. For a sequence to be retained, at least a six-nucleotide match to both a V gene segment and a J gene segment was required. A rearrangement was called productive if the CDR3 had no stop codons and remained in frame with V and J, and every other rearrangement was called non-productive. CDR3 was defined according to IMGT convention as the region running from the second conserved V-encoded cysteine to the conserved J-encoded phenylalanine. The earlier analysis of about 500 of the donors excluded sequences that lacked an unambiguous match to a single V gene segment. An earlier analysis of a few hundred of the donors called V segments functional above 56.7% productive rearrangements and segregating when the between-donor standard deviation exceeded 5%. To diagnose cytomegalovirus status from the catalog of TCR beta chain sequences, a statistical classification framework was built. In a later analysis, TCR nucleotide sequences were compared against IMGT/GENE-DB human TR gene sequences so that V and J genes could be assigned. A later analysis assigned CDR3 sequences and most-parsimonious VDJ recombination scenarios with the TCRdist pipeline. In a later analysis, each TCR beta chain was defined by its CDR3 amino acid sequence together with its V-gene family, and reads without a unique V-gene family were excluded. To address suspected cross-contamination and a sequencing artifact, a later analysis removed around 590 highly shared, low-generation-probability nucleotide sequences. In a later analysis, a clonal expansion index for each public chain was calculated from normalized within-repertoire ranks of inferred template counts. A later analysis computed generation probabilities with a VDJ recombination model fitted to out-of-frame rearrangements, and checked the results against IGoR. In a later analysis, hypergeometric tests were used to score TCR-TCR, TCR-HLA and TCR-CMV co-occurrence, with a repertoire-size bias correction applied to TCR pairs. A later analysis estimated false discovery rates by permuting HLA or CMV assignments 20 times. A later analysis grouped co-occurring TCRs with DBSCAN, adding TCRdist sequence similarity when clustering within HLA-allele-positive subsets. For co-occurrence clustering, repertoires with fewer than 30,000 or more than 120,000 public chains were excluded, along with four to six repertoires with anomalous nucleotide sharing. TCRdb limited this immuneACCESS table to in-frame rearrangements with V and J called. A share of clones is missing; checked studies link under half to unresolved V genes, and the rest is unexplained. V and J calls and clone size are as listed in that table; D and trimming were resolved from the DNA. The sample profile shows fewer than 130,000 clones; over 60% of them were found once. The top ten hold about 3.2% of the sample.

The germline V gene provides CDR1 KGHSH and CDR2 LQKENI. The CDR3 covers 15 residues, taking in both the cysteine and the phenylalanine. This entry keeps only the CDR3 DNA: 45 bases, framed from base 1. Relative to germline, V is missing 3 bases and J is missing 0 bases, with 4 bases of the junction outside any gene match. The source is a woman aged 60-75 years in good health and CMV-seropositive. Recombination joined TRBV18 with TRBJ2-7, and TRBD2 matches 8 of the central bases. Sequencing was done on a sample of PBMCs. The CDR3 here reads CASSPISGTSYEQYF. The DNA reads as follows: TGTGCCAGCTCACCGATTAGCGGGACCTCCTACGAGCAGTACTTC.